This T cell receptor (beta chain) is from a study of blood T cell repertoires in COVID-19. Overall study context: Italy, Spain and the United States were the sources of the convalescent and acute COVID-19 samples.

Repertoires were generated with immunoSEQ multiplex PCR, while TCRdb's copy carries only in-frame clones and drops some. This table holds around 170,000 clones, roughly 85% found once. CDR1 is SGHTA and CDR2 is FQGTGA in the germline V gene. With V trimmed by 2 bases and J by 15 bases, 6 bases remained unmatched. CDR3 length: 13 amino acids. The sequenced sample consisted of peripheral blood. The rearrangement uses TRBV7-3 and TRBJ2-1, with 11 bases lining up with TRBD2. The sequence was collected from a man aged 45-60 years with active or convalescent COVID-19. CDR3 nucleotide sequence: TGTGCCAGCAGCTTAGGGACTAGCGGAAGTCTGTTCTTC. Translating it yields CASSLGTSGSLFF.